Below, 20 T cell receptor beta chains from the same sample are listed, as sequenced in a study of OX40 agonist ivuxolimab in advanced cancers. Preparation of the library involved the immunoSEQ multiplex PCR assay. In its TCRdb copy, this immuneACCESS table keeps in-frame sequences only and misses some clones. Where compared with another copy, unresolved V genes explain less than half of these, and the others have no known cause. The sample data list more than 60,000 clones, and around 90% of these were observed just once. The ten largest clones add up to roughly 0.23% of the sample. This specimen was CD4+ or CD8+ T cells sorted from blood, taken in a trial of the OX40 agonist ivuxolimab. The receptors stem from an adult with an advanced solid tumor such as melanoma, head and neck, liver or kidney cancer.

This clone was detected only once. This chain connects TRBV19 to TRBJ1-4; the D is unclear. Between the trimmed V and J ends, which lost 5 bases and 3 bases, there was a span of 13 bases. There are 15 residues in the CDR3. The V gene's germline CDR1 is LNHDA and CDR2 SQIVND (reference sequence). CDR3 nucleotides: TGTGCCAGTAGTCCCCCCGGGCAAGCTAATGAAAAACTGTTTTTT. This encodes CASSPPGQANEKLFF. Full variable domain (outside the CDR3, taken from reference TRBV19 and TRBJ1-4): DGGITQSPKYLFRKEGQNVTLSCEQNLNHDAMYWYRQDPGQGLRLIYYSQIVNDFQKGDIAEGYSVSREKKESFPLTVTSAQKNPTAFYLCASSPPGQANEKLFFGSGTQLSVL.

This chain joins TRBV19 and TRBJ1-6; D remains unclear. The CDR3 length is 12 residues. V lost 5 bases and J lost 7, with 6 bases in between. CDR1 and CDR2 (germline): LNHDA, SQIVND (reference sequence). CDR3 in DNA: TGTGCCAGTAGTCTAATCAATTCACCCCTCCACTTT. Its protein is CASSLINSPLHF.

This sequence joins TRBV11-2 and TRBJ1-4; D is unclear. Trimming left V 2 bases short and J 5 bases short, with 9 bases between. The germline gives CDR1 SGHAT, CDR2 FQNNGV. The CDR3 extends over 14 amino acids. In DNA, the CDR3 is TGTGCCAGCAGCTTACAACAGTCCAATGAAAAACTGTTTTTT. It is translated as CASSLQQSNEKLFF.

J is TRBJ1-1 and V is TRBV11-2; 7 nucleotides line up with TRBD1. The length of the CDR3 is 13 residues. The germline gives CDR1 SGHAT, CDR2 FQNNGV. The V gene end was trimmed by 1 base and the J gene end by 8 bases; junction bases not matched to a gene: 4. The DNA of the CDR3 is TGTGCCAGCAGCTTAGGGATCAGGGGGGAAGCTTTCTTT. This encodes CASSLGIRGEAFF.

V gene TRBV6-1 combines with J gene TRBJ2-3, with 10 bases fitting TRBD1. The CDR3 totals 15 residues. CDR1 is MNHNS, CDR2 SASEGT, per germline. J gave up 3 bases and V 7 bases, and 7 bases lay outside the gene matches. CDR3 DNA sequence: TGTGCCAGCATAGAGCCGGGACAGGGGACAGATACGCAGTATTTT. Residues: CASIEPGQGTDTQYF.

This clone was counted a single time. The gene calls are TRBV6-5 and TRBJ1-5, with D perhaps TRBD1 (6 bases). The CDR3 spans 15 residues. The V end was cut by 4 bases, the J end by 3 bases, with 13 bases between. In germline, CDR1 is MNHEY, CDR2 SVGAGI. For the CDR3, the DNA is TGTGCCAGCAGTTCCCAACAGGGCAACAATCAGCCCCAGCATTTT. Translation: CASSSQQGNNQPQHF.

The chain uses TRBV7-9 and TRBJ1-5, with 7 positions matching TRBD1. V trimming: 4 bases; J trimming: 1 base; junction bases outside the gene matches: 4. Germline-derived CDR1 and CDR2 are SEHNR and FQNEAQ (reference sequence). CDR3 length equals 15 residues. In DNA form, the CDR3 reads TGTGCCAGCAGCTACAGGGGTTTGAGCAATCAGCCCCAGCATTTT. Translation gives CASSYRGLSNQPQHF.

The gene calls are TRBV25-1 and TRBJ1-2, with a possible D match to TRBD1 (5 bases). V was clipped by 4 bases and J by 7 bases, with 7 bases between them. Germline V CDR1 and CDR2: MGHDK, SYGVNS. The CDR3 contains 11 residues. CDR3 sequence reads: CASSGGGGYTF. CDR3 bases: TGTGCCAGCAGTGGCGGGGGTGGCTACACCTTC.

This clone was seen many times. The genes are TRBV5-1 and TRBJ1-5; D gene uncertain. Germline V gives CDR1 SGHRS, CDR2 YFSETQ. The CDR3 is 13 residues long. The V end lost 5 bases, the J end lost 3 bases, and 9 bases lay between the germline ends. Here the CDR3 DNA reads TGCGCCAGCAGTCTGAGTGACAATCAGCCCCAGCATTTT. Amino acid sequence: CASSLSDNQPQHF.

This clone was recorded only once. V usage is TRBV18 and J usage is TRBJ2-1; D gene uncertain. The CDR3 runs 13 residues. In germline, CDR1 is KGHSH, CDR2 LQKENI. Trimming cost V 2 bases and J 6 bases, with 8 bases left between them. Written as DNA, the CDR3 is TGTGCCAGCTCACCAGGCCAGGTCAATGAGCAGTTCTTC. Its protein is CASSPGQVNEQFF.

The V gene is TRBV5-1, the J gene TRBJ2-3, with a possible D match to TRBD2 (5 bases). The V gene lost 5 bases and the J gene lost 3 bases, with 13 bases spanning the gap. This CDR3 region has 14 residues. The V gene's germline CDR1 is SGHRS and CDR2 YFSETQ. CDR3: CASRRAQETDTQYF. CDR3 DNA: TGCGCCAGCAGGCGGGCCCAAGAAACAGATACGCAGTATTTT. The full variable domain, in which reference TRBV5-1 and TRBJ2-3 provide the parts outside the CDR3, is KAGVTQTPRYLIKTRGQQVTLSCSPISGHRSVSWYQQTPGQGLQFLFEYFSETQRNKGNFPGRFSGRQFSNSRSEMNVSTLELGDSALYLCASRRAQETDTQYFGPGTRLTVL.

The gene calls are TRBV29-1 and TRBJ1-1; D is possibly TRBD1 (6 bases). This CDR3 spans 14 amino acids. Germline V gene sequence: CDR1 SQVTM, CDR2 ANQGSEA. Deletions cut 6 bases from V and 7 bases from J, with 21 bases between. CDR3 DNA: TGCAGCGTCTTACCCCGACAGGTCGCCGATGAAGCTTTCTTT. Translated: CSVLPRQVADEAFF.

The genes are TRBV29-1 and TRBJ1-2, with 8 bases that match TRBD1. The germline CDR1 and CDR2 sequences are SQVTM and ANQGSEA. J was trimmed by 2 bases and V by 4 bases; bases with no gene match: 6. The CDR3 is 14 residues long. The DNA of the CDR3 is TGCAGCGTTGTGACAGGGGATCCCAACTATGGCTACACCTTC. It codes for CSVVTGDPNYGYTF.

The chain is built from TRBV19 and TRBJ2-7; 10 bases match TRBD2. Trimming cost V 3 bases and J 6 bases; bases outside gene matches: 11. This CDR3 has 16 residues. CDR1 and CDR2 from the germline V gene are LNHDA and SQIVND (reference sequence). The DNA for the CDR3 is TGTGCCAGTAGTATTGAGTTCCTAGCGGGAGACAGCGAGCAGTACTTC. Translating gives CASSIEFLAGDSEQYF.

The chain joins TRBV18 to TRBJ1-1; 10 nucleotides line up with TRBD1. With 5 bases clipped from V and 6 bases from J, the junction kept 6 bases outside the gene matches. The CDR3 is 14 amino acids. Germline V gene sequence: CDR1 KGHSH, CDR2 LQKENI. CDR3 sequence reads: CASSATGGESEAFF. CDR3 sequence (DNA): TGTGCCAGCTCAGCGACAGGGGGCGAGTCTGAAGCTTTCTTT. The full variable domain, rest sourced from reference TRBV18 and TRBJ1-1, is NAGVMQNPRHLVRRRGQEARLRCSPMKGHSHVYWYRQLPEEGLKFMVYLQKENIIDESGMPKERFSAEFPKEGPSILRIQQVVRGDSAAYFCASSATGGESEAFFGQGTRLTVV.

In regard to this clone: Other DNA sequences within the sample encode an identical CDR3. V and J are TRBV15 and TRBJ2-1, with 12 bases fitting TRBD2. Trimming took 0 bases from V and 1 from J; bases not matched to a gene: 10. The CDR3 contains 20 residues. Germline CDR1 reads LNHNV; CDR2 reads YYDKDF (reference sequence). In DNA form, the CDR3 reads TGTGCCACCAGCAGAGAGGGGCTAGCGGGAGGGCCTAGGTCCTACAATGAGCAGTTCTTC. Encoded protein: CATSREGLAGGPRSYNEQFF.

The V and J genes are TRBV5-6 and TRBJ2-5; 8 bases are a match to TRBD2. CDR1 is SGHDT, CDR2 YYEEEE, per germline. The CDR3 contains 15 residues. V shed 6 bases and J 7 bases; nucleotides not matched to a gene: 14. The CDR3 loop is CASTAAGEVSGTQYF. The CDR3, as DNA: TGTGCCAGCACCGCAGCGGGAGAGGTCAGTGGGACCCAGTACTTC.

The rearrangement links TRBV28 to TRBJ2-1; possibly TRBD1 for D (6 bases). The CDR3 consists of 14 residues. CDR1 is MDHEN and CDR2 is SYDVKM in the germline V gene. Trimming removed 3 bases at V and 4 bases at J, with 10 bases between. The CDR3, as DNA: TGTGCCAGCAGTTTTAGGGACAAATACAATGAGCAGTTCTTC. Its translation: CASSFRDKYNEQFF. Full variable domain (outside the CDR3, taken from reference TRBV28 and TRBJ2-1): DVKVTQSSRYLVKRTGEKVFLECVQDMDHENMFWYRQDPGLGLRLIYFSYDVKMKEKGDIPEGYSVSREKKERFSLILESASTNQTSMYLCASSFRDKYNEQFFGPGTRLTVL.

This chain uses TRBV18 with TRBJ2-3; D is uncertain. Germline V gives CDR1 KGHSH, CDR2 LQKENI. Trimming left V 3 bases short and J 1 base short, with 8 bases between. The CDR3 extends over 14 amino acids. CDR3 sequence: CASSPQVGTDTQYF. The DNA for the CDR3 is TGTGCCAGCTCACCGCAGGTTGGCACAGATACGCAGTATTTT. The full variable domain, rest sourced from reference TRBV18 and TRBJ2-3, is NAGVMQNPRHLVRRRGQEARLRCSPMKGHSHVYWYRQLPEEGLKFMVYLQKENIIDESGMPKERFSAEFPKEGPSILRIQQVVRGDSAAYFCASSPQVGTDTQYFGPGTRLTVL.

CDR3 protein: CASQGGERSPLHF. CDR3 coding DNA: TGTGCCAGCCAGGGAGGGGAGAGATCACCCCTCCACTTT. This sequence joins TRBV7-2 and TRBJ1-6, with TRBD1 as a possible D gene (5 bases). Germline values: CDR1 SGHTA, CDR2 FQGNSA. Trimming removed 8 bases from V and 10 bases from J, with 15 bases in between. The CDR3 has 13 residues.